This entry lists 18 T cell receptor beta chains sequenced from one sample in a study of molecular identifiers for immune sequencing clone quantification. From the PCR reads, TCRdb called clonotypes with MiXCR, one entry per CDR3 protein. Of 45,000 to 65,000 distinct CDR3 sequences in the sample, approximately 25% were seen once. Sequencing was done on a sample of naive CD8+ T cells from blood, with Jurkat cell RNA spiked in. Documented subset: FACS-sorted CD8+CD4-CCR7+CD45RA+ naive T cells. All receptors come from a human donor in good health. Some libraries in this study had Jurkat cell RNA spiked in.

This clonotype was found many times. This chain connects TRBV29-1 to TRBJ2-3; D is unresolved. The CDR3 extends over 12 amino acids. From germline, CDR1 is SQVTM and CDR2 ANQGSEA. The V end lost 1 base, the J end lost 6 bases, and 8 bases lay between the germline ends. The CDR3 here is CSVEGVEDTQYF. The DNA of the CDR3 is TGCAGCGTTGAAGGCGTCGAGGATACGCAGTATTTT.

This clonotype appeared a few times. V gene TRBV13 combines with J gene TRBJ2-7; 7 positions agree with TRBD1. CDR1 and CDR2 (germline): PRHDT, FYEKMQ (reference sequence). Trimming took 6 bases from V and 0 from J; bases not matched to a gene: 8. This CDR3 comprises 15 residues. Written as DNA, the CDR3 is TGTGCCAGCAGATCAACCGGGACAGACTCCTACGAGCAGTACTTC. As protein: CASRSTGTDSYEQYF.

As concerns this clonotype: Since a much larger clone is just one base distant, this may be a read error. CDR3 nucleotide sequence: TGTGCCAGCTGCGCAACAGGGGGCTATACTGAAGCTTTCTTT. Translation gives CASCATGGYTEAFF. This sequence joins TRBV12-3 or TRBV12-4 and TRBJ1-1; 9 bases line up with TRBD1. Germline trimming cut 8 bases from V and 5 bases from J; bases unmatched to any gene: 9. This CDR3 contains 14 residues.

On this clonotype itself: No DNA is shown, since the ends of the CDR3 on it are uncertain; the CDR3 is the one TCRdb lists. This chain connects TRBV23-1 to TRBJ2-2; no check of the table's D call, TRBD1, against the DNA was made. TRBV23-1 falls under the ORF class, with uncertain function. The CDR3 is 18 residues long, ends included. This CDR3 is CASSFNFGQGRTPGSCFF.

The table lists this clonotype with a few counts. J is TRBJ2-1 and V is TRBV24-1; D is uncertain. The germline V and J ends were trimmed by 4 bases and 8 bases, with 11 bases remaining between them. Germline V gene sequence: CDR1 KGHDR, CDR2 SFDVKD. This CDR3 spans 13 amino acids. The CDR3 DNA sequence: TGTGCCACCAGTGACTCCGGATCTGATGAGCAGTTCTTC. This sequence encodes CATSDSGSDEQFF.

Comments on this clonotype: The conserved phenylalanine or tryptophan is not found at the CDR3 terminus, so this likely reflects a read error. The chain is built from TRBV12-3 or TRBV12-4 and TRBJ2-3; 10 bases agree with TRBD1. The J call may be in error: the DNA end matches TRBJ1-5 better. The CDR3 runs 15 residues. CDR3 DNA: TGTGCCAGCAGTTTAGTGGGACAGGGGACAGATACGCAGCATGTT. Its translation: CASSLVGQGTDTQHV.

With regard to this clonotype: A junction boundary mismatches the germline segment, possibly from a read error. The rearrangement links TRBV12-3 or TRBV12-4 to TRBJ2-5, with D hard to call. The CDR3 totals 14 residues. CDR3 residues: CASSRLGQQESQYF. DNA for the CDR3: TGTGCGAGCAGTCGGTTGGGCCAGCAAGAGAGCCAGTACTTC.

This clonotype was recorded at least ten times. This sequence joins TRBV24-1 and TRBJ2-3; a possible D gene is TRBD1 (6 bases). CDR3 length: 17 residues. CDR1 KGHDR and CDR2 SFDVKD come from the germline V gene. V lost 1 base, J lost 0 bases, and 13 bases lay in between. The CDR3 nucleotides are TGTGCCACCAGTGATTTAGGACAGTTAGCTAGCACAGATACGCAGTATTTT. Translated, it gives CATSDLGQLASTDTQYF.

This clonotype came up a few times. V gene TRBV20-1 combines with J gene TRBJ1-1, with a tentative D call TRBD1 (5 bases). The CDR3 is 15 amino acids. V lost 0 bases to trimming and J lost 3 bases, with 14 bases between them. Germline CDR1 is DFQATT and CDR2 is SNEGSKA (reference sequence). CDR3 DNA: TGCAGTGCTAGAGATCTGGAGGGGCCCTACACTGAAGCTTTCTTT. It translates to CSARDLEGPYTEAFF.

Many counts were recorded for this clonotype. V and J are TRBV20-1 and TRBJ2-7; D is uncertain. V was clipped by 6 bases and J by 2 bases, with 14 bases between them. CDR1 DFQATT and CDR2 SNEGSKA come from the germline V gene (reference sequence). This CDR3 is 13 amino acids long. This chain's CDR3 is CSALRARTYEQYF. Here the CDR3 DNA reads TGCAGTGCCCTAAGGGCGAGGACCTACGAGCAGTACTTC.

Only a few counts were recorded for this clonotype. A much larger clone sits a single nucleotide away, making a read error possible. The rearrangement uses TRBV30 and TRBJ2-7; 9 bases are shared with TRBD1. From germline, CDR1 is GTSNPN and CDR2 SVGIG (reference sequence). The length of the CDR3 is 15 residues. The CDR3 region is CAWSPAGTGPYEQCF. CDR3 sequence (DNA): TGTGCCTGGAGTCCTGCCGGGACAGGGCCCTACGAGCAGTGCTTC.

In this sample, this clonotype turned up a few times. Here the CDR3 reads CASSIGWGLDNEQFF. The CDR3, as DNA: TGTGCCAGCAGCATAGGGTGGGGGCTAGACAATGAGCAGTTCTTC. This chain uses TRBV11-2 with TRBJ2-1; weak D call: TRBD1 (6 bases). The CDR3 is 15 amino acids. Trimming left V 5 bases short and J 5 bases short, with 16 bases between. Germline V gene lookup returns CDR1 SGHAT and CDR2 FQNNGV.

About this clonotype: With a much larger clone just one base away, this may be a read error. The chain has TRBV6-2 or TRBV6-3 and TRBJ2-7, with D unclear. In germline, CDR1 is MNHEY, CDR2 SVGEGT. The length of the CDR3 is 11 residues. The CDR3 sequence: CAGSRYYEQYF. The CDR3 DNA reads as TGTGCCGGCAGCAGGTACTACGAGCAGTACTTC.

This clonotype was detected ten times or more. V is TRBV4-2 and J is TRBJ2-3; 9 positions agree with TRBD2. CDR3 size: 18 residues. V dropped 0 bases and J dropped 6; count of bases not matched to a gene: 13. The germline gives CDR1 LGHNA, CDR2 YNFKEQ. CDR3 coding DNA: TGTGCCAGCAGCCAAGATCTTGGCGGGAGGGCCTCAAGGGATACGCAGTATTTT. This encodes CASSQDLGGRASRDTQYF.

This clonotype was counted between two and nine times. V is TRBV4-1 and J is TRBJ2-1; maybe TRBD1 (5 bases). The CDR3 sequence is 14 residues long. Germline loops: CDR1 MGHRA, CDR2 YSYEKL. Trimming pared 0 bases from V and 15 bases from J, leaving 18 bases between. The CDR3 DNA reads TGCGCCAGCAGCCAAGATAGGGGCAGGGATCATCCGTTCTTC. Amino acids: CASSQDRGRDHPFF.

At least ten counts were recorded for this clonotype. V and J are TRBV29-1 and TRBJ1-1; 8 bases agree with TRBD1. With V trimmed by 7 bases and J by 6 bases, 7 bases remained unmatched. CDR1 is SQVTM, CDR2 ANQGSEA, per germline. The CDR3 is 12 amino acids. The CDR3 nucleotides read TGCAGCGCTGTTGACAGGGGTGCTGAAGCTTTCTTT. It specifies CSAVDRGAEAFF.

This clonotype has a count of ten or more. V usage is TRBV5-1 and J usage is TRBJ2-7, with D perhaps matching TRBD1 (5 bases). There are 15 residues in the CDR3. Looked up from germline, CDR1 is SGHRS and CDR2 is YFSETQ. Trimming removed 0 bases at V and 5 bases at J, with 15 bases between. The CDR3, as DNA: TGCGCCAGCAGCTTGGGGGGCCCCCGTGGCGACGAGCAGTACTTC. This translates into CASSLGGPRGDEQYF.

This clonotype showed up many times. The V and J genes are TRBV7-9 and TRBJ2-7; TRBD1 or TRBD2 may be the D gene (5 bases each). Trimming cost V 5 bases and J 7 bases, with 18 bases left between them. Per the germline V gene, CDR1 is SEHNR and CDR2 is FQNEAQ (reference sequence). This CDR3 has 14 residues. CDR3 loop: CASSAGTVFWEQYF. The CDR3 bases are TGTGCCAGCAGCGCCGGGACGGTCTTTTGGGAGCAGTACTTC. Drawing the rest from reference TRBV7-9 and TRBJ2-7, the complete variable domain is DTGVSQNPRHKITKRGQNVTFRCDPISEHNRLYWYRQTLGQGPEFLTYFQNEAQLEKSRLLSDRFSAERPKGSFSTLEIQRTEQGDSAMYLCASSAGTVFWEQYFGPGTRLTVT.